What follows are 24 T cell receptor beta chains derived from one specimen sequenced in a study of OX40 agonist ivuxolimab in advanced cancers. The protocol was immunoSEQ multiplex PCR, while the TCRdb copy is restricted to in-frame clones and leaves out a portion. The data show about 76,000 clones, with around 84% seen just once and 2% to 3% held by the top ten. The input for sequencing was CD4+ or CD8+ T cells sorted from blood, taken in a trial of the OX40 agonist ivuxolimab. These receptors all come from an adult with an advanced solid tumor such as melanoma, head and neck, liver or kidney cancer.

This sequence joins TRBV5-6 and TRBJ1-6, with D possibly matching TRBD1 (6 bases). The germline V gene encodes CDR1 SGHDT and CDR2 YYEEEE. The CDR3 runs to 16 residues. Trimming pared 5 bases from V and 4 bases from J, leaving 16 bases between. In DNA form, the CDR3 reads TGTGCCAGCAGAGAAACAGGGATGGGATATAATTCACCCCTCCACTTT. Amino acids: CASRETGMGYNSPLHF.

The V gene is TRBV6-1, the J gene TRBJ2-7; no firm D call. CDR3 length: 13 amino acids. The V and J ends lost 6 bases and 0 bases respectively, with 9 bases between them. The germline CDR1 and CDR2 sequences are MNHNS and SASEGT. In DNA form, the CDR3 reads TGTGCCAGCAGCCCAGATAACTCCTACGAGCAGTACTTC. It encodes CASSPDNSYEQYF.

V is TRBV4-1 and J is TRBJ2-2; D gene ambiguous. V lost 1 base and J 1 base, leaving 7 bases between the germline ends. The V gene's germline CDR1 is MGHRA and CDR2 YSYEKL. The CDR3 loop spans 15 amino acids. The CDR3 bases are TGCGCCAGCAGCCAAGTAGGTCAGAACACCGGGGAGCTGTTTTTT. Translated, it gives CASSQVGQNTGELFF.

CDR3 sequence (DNA): TGTGCCTGCGGAGGGGACATAAACTATGGCTACACCTTC. Translation gives CACGGDINYGYTF. The rearrangement joins TRBV10-3 to TRBJ1-2, with a possible D match to TRBD1 (6 bases). Trimming left V 11 bases short and J 2 bases short, with 15 bases between. The CDR3 covers 13 residues. Germline values: CDR1 ENHRY, CDR2 SYGVKD.

This clone was detected a few times. The chain uses TRBV10-3 and TRBJ1-2; D unclear. Trimming pared 7 bases from V and 3 bases from J, leaving 15 bases between. The length of the CDR3 is 14 residues. Germline V gives CDR1 ENHRY, CDR2 SYGVKD. CDR3 residues: CAITSHPSDYGYTF. The CDR3 DNA sequence: TGTGCCATCACTTCCCATCCTTCCGACTATGGCTACACCTTC.

This clone was picked up a small number of times. The genes are TRBV7-2 and TRBJ2-7, with a tentative D call TRBD1 (6 bases). Germline V lookup: CDR1 SGHTA, CDR2 FQGNSA. The germline V and J ends were trimmed by 3 bases and 0 bases, with 12 bases remaining between them. The CDR3 covers 15 residues. The CDR3 loop reads CASSFPGTFSYEQYF. Here the CDR3 DNA reads TGTGCCAGCAGCTTTCCCGGGACATTCTCCTACGAGCAGTACTTC.

In nucleotides, the CDR3 is TGTGCCAGTAGTCAAGATTCTCCGGGACAGGGAGAGGGTACGCAGTATTTT. Its translation: CASSQDSPGQGEGTQYF. The chain joins TRBV19 to TRBJ2-3; 9 bases line up with TRBD1. Germline CDR1 LNHDA, CDR2 SQIVND (reference sequence). The CDR3 extends over 17 amino acids. Trimming cost V 5 bases and J 8 bases; bases outside gene matches: 17.

The chain employs TRBV7-2 and TRBJ2-3; weak D call: TRBD2 (6 bases). Germline loops: CDR1 SGHTA, CDR2 FQGNSA. The CDR3 runs to 16 residues. V lost 4 bases, J lost 1 base, and 15 bases lay in between. DNA for the CDR3: TGTGCCAGCAGCTCGGGGACTCTACGTCGCACAGATACGCAGTATTTT. Amino acids: CASSSGTLRRTDTQYF.

The genes are TRBV6-1 and TRBJ1-5; no clear D. This CDR3 has 12 residues. With 4 bases removed from V and 6 bases from J, the gap between germline ends came to 7 bases. Germline loops: CDR1 MNHNS, CDR2 SASEGT. For the CDR3, the DNA is TGTGCCAGCAGTGGAACAGCTCAGCCCCAGCATTTT. Its protein is CASSGTAQPQHF.

The chain joins TRBV11-2 to TRBJ2-3; D ambiguous. The CDR3 consists of 12 residues. The germline CDR1 and CDR2 sequences are SGHAT and FQNNGV. Trimming shortened V by 1 base and J by 6 bases, and 5 bases separated the two germline ends. The CDR3 sequence: CASSLVRDTQYF. The CDR3 nucleotides read TGTGCCAGCAGCTTAGTCCGGGATACGCAGTATTTT.

This chain joins TRBV4-3 and TRBJ2-7, with 10 bases aligning to TRBD1. The ends lost 1 base at V and 3 bases at J; junction bases unmatched: 6. This CDR3 has 16 amino acids. CDR1 is LGHNA, CDR2 YSLEER, per germline. The CDR3 reads CASSQAPGQGFYEQYF. The CDR3 DNA follows: TGCGCCAGCAGCCAAGCTCCGGGACAGGGGTTCTACGAGCAGTACTTC.

Note on this clone: Compared with germline, one end of the junction differs, possibly owing to a read error. Other DNA sequences in the sample encode the same CDR3. This CDR3 reads CSASSHTEAFF. The CDR3 DNA reads as TGCAGTGCTAGTTCTCACACCGAAGCTTTCTTT. The chain uses TRBV20-1 and TRBJ1-1; D is unclear. The CDR3 totals 11 residues. The germline V gene encodes CDR1 DFQATT and CDR2 SNEGSKA (reference sequence).

This sequence joins TRBV27 and TRBJ2-2; D uncertain. The CDR3 loop spans 14 amino acids. V was cut by 6 bases and J by 4 bases, with 12 bases left in between. CDR1 is MNHEY, CDR2 SMNVEV, per germline (reference sequence). CDR3 sequence reads: CASRAGRSTGELFF. The CDR3 DNA reads TGTGCCAGCAGAGCTGGTCGGAGCACCGGGGAGCTGTTTTTT.

CDR3 loop: CASSTGDWMGTSIEKLFF. CDR3 nucleotides: TGTGCCAGTAGTACAGGGGATTGGATGGGGACCTCGATCGAAAAACTGTTTTTT. The V gene is TRBV19, the J gene TRBJ1-4; D possibly corresponds to TRBD1 (6 bases). V was shortened by 4 bases and J by 8 bases, with 26 bases between the two germline ends. CDR1 and CDR2 (germline): LNHDA, SQIVND (reference sequence). CDR3 size: 18 residues.

The DNA for the CDR3 is TGTGCCAGCAGCTTCGGGGTTGGGTATGGCTACACCTTC. It is translated as CASSFGVGYGYTF. The chain joins TRBV5-6 to TRBJ1-2; D is unresolved. V lost 2 bases, J lost 5 bases, and 10 bases lay in between. Germline V CDR1 and CDR2: SGHDT, YYEEEE. The CDR3 runs 13 residues.

This clone was seen more than once but under ten times. The chain is built from TRBV5-1 and TRBJ2-2, with D perhaps assigned TRBD1 or TRBD2 (5 bases each). The CDR3 consists of 14 residues. Germline CDR1 reads SGHRS; CDR2 reads YFSETQ. V was shortened by 2 bases and J by 7 bases, with 12 bases between the two germline ends. CDR3 sequence: CASSFRGDRGELFF. The CDR3 bases are TGCGCCAGCAGCTTCAGAGGGGACCGCGGGGAGCTGTTTTTT.

V and J are TRBV7-6 and TRBJ2-2; the match to TRBD1 covers 11 bases. CDR3 length equals 18 residues. Germline CDR1 reads SGHVS; CDR2 reads FNYEAQ. Trimming took 5 bases from V and 6 from J; bases not matched to a gene: 14. CDR3 in amino acids: CASSQAPGQGVSAGELFF. For the CDR3, the DNA is TGTGCCAGCAGCCAAGCGCCGGGACAGGGGGTTTCGGCCGGGGAGCTGTTTTTT.

The rearrangement links TRBV10-1 to TRBJ1-1; possibly TRBD1 for D (5 bases). Per the germline V gene, CDR1 is WNHNN and CDR2 is SYGVQD (reference sequence). The V end lost 5 bases, the J end lost 4 bases, and 17 bases lay between the germline ends. This CDR3 is 15 amino acids long. Here the CDR3 reads CASSTVRDGGTEAFF. The CDR3 DNA reads TGCGCCAGCAGTACAGTCAGGGACGGGGGCACTGAAGCTTTCTTT.

This clone turned up a few times. V is TRBV7-9 and J is TRBJ2-3; possibly TRBD1 for D (6 bases). The CDR3 has 16 residues. V was cut by 3 bases and J by 5 bases, with 18 bases left in between. The germline gives CDR1 SEHNR, CDR2 FQNEAQ (reference sequence). The CDR3 bases are TGTGCCAGCAGCTTTTTCCGGGACACCCTCGGAGATACGCAGTATTTT. Translating it yields CASSFFRDTLGDTQYF.

This chain uses TRBV7-8 with TRBJ1-6; D gene ambiguous. The V gene lost 1 base and the J gene lost 14 bases, with 15 bases spanning the gap. In germline, CDR1 is SGHVS, CDR2 FQNEAQ. The CDR3 extends over 14 amino acids. CDR3 sequence reads: CASSLEGPVQSLHF. In DNA, the CDR3 is TGTGCCAGCAGCTTAGAAGGACCGGTTCAATCCCTCCACTTT.

The rearrangement joins TRBV7-3 to TRBJ2-3, with TRBD2 identical over 8 bases. Germline-derived CDR1 and CDR2 are SGHTA and FQGTGA. V was clipped by 2 bases and J by 2 bases; unmatched bases: 6. CDR3 length: 16 amino acids. The CDR3 bases are TGTGCCAGCAGCTTAGGGGTAGCGGGGCACACAGATACGCAGTATTTT. Its protein is CASSLGVAGHTDTQYF. The whole variable domain, remainder taken from reference TRBV7-3 and TRBJ2-3, is GAGVSQTPSNKVTEKGKYVELRCDPISGHTALYWYRQSLGQGPEFLIYFQGTGAADDSGLPNDRFFAVRPEGSVSTLKIQRTERGDSAVYLCASSLGVAGHTDTQYFGPGTRLTVL.

J is TRBJ1-4 and V is TRBV14; D remains ambiguous. The ends were cut back, 0 bases at V and 8 bases at J, with 10 bases in the middle. Germline V gene data show CDR1 as SGHDN and CDR2 as FVKESK. CDR3 length equals 14 residues. CDR3 sequence reads: CASSQDGRIEKLFF. The CDR3 DNA follows: TGTGCCAGCAGCCAAGACGGGCGTATAGAAAAACTGTTTTTT.

This sequence joins TRBV5-1 and TRBJ2-6; 11 bases are a match to TRBD1. Germline V CDR1 and CDR2: SGHRS, YFSETQ. The CDR3 has 18 residues. V gave up 4 bases and J gave up 3 bases; unmatched junction bases: 9. In DNA, the CDR3 is TGCGCCAGCAGCCAAAGTGGGACAGGGGGATATGGGGCCAACGTCCTGACTTTC. Its translation: CASSQSGTGGYGANVLTF.

V usage is TRBV28 and J usage is TRBJ1-4, with D uncertain. With 0 bases removed from V and 6 bases from J, the gap between germline ends came to 8 bases. The CDR3 is made up of 14 amino acids. Germline loops: CDR1 MDHEN, CDR2 SYDVKM. The CDR3, as DNA: TGTGCCAGCAGTTTATGGGGGAGGTATGAAAAACTGTTTTTT. Protein: CASSLWGRYEKLFF.